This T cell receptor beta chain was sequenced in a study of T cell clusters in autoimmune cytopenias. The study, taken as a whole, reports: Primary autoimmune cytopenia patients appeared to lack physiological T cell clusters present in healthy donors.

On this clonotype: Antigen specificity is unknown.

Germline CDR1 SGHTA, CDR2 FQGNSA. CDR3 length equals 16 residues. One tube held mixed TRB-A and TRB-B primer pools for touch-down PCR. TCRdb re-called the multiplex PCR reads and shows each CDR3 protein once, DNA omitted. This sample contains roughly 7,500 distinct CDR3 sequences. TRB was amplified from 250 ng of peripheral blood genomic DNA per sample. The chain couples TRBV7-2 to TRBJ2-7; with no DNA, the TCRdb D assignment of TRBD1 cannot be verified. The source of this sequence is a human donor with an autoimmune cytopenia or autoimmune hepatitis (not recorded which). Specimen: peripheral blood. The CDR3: CASSSFGQGSFEGQYF.